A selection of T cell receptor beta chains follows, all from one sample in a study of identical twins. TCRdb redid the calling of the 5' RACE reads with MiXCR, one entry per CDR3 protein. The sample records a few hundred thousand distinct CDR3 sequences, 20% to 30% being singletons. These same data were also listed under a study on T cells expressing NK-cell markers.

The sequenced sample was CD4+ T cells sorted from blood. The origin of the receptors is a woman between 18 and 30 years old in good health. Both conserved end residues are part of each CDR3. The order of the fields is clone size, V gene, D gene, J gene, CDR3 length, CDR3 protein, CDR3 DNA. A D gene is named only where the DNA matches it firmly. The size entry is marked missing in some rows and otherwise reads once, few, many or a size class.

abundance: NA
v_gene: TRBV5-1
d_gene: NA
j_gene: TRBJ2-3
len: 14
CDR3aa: CASSSPPRTDTQYF
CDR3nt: TGCGCCAGCAGCTCCCCCCCGCGCACAGATACGCAGTATTTT

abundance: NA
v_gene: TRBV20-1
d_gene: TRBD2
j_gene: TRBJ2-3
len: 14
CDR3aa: CSARLAGLSDTQYF
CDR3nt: TGCAGTGCTAGGCTAGCGGGATTGTCGGATACGCAGTATTTT

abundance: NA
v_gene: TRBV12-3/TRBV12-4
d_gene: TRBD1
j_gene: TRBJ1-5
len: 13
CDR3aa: CASRGQGNQPQHF
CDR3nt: TGTGCCAGCAGGGGACAGGGAAATCAGCCCCAGCATTTT

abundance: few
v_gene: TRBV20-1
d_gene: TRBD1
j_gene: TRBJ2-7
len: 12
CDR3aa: CSADGDSYEQYF
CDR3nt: TGCAGTGCTGACGGGGACAGCTACGAGCAGTACTTC

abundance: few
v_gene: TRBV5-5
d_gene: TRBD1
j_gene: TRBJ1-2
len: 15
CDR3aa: CASSSVGQGVYGYTF
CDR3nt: TGTGCCAGCAGCTCAGTGGGACAGGGAGTCTATGGCTACACCTTC

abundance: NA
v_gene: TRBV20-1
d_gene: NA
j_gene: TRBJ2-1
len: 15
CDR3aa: CSARYFGLYNNEQFF
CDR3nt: TGCAGTGCTAGATACTTTGGACTATACAACAATGAGCAGTTCTTC

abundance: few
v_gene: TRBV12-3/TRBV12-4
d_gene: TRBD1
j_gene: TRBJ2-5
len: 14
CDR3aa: CASSPGQVGVAQYF
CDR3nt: TGTGCCAGCAGTCCTGGACAGGTGGGGGTGGCCCAGTACTTC

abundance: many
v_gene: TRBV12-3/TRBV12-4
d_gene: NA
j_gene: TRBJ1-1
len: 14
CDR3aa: CASSLGVLNTEAFF
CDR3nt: TGTGCCAGCAGTTTAGGGGTTCTGAACACTGAAGCTTTCTTT

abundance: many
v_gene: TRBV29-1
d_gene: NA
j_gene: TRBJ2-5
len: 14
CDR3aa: CSVEAPGLKETQYF
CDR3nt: TGCAGCGTTGAAGCGCCAGGGTTGAAAGAGACCCAGTACTTC

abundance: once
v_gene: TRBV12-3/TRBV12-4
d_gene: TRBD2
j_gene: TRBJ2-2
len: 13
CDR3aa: CASLKRELGELFF
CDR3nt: TGTGCCAGCTTAAAGCGGGAGCTCGGGGAGCTGTTTTTT

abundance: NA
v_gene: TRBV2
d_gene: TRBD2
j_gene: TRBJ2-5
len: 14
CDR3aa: CASSGESGGATQYF
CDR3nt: TGTGCCAGCAGTGGCGAGAGCGGGGGGGCGACCCAGTACTTC

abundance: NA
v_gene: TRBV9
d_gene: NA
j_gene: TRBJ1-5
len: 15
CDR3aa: CASSVAGDSNQPQHF
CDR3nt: TGTGCCAGCAGCGTAGCAGGGGACAGCAATCAGCCCCAGCATTTT

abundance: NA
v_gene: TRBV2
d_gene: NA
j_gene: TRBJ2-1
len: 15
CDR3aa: CASSRDLGGGNEQFF
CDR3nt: TGTGCCAGCAGCCGGGACCTGGGTGGGGGGAATGAGCAGTTCTTC

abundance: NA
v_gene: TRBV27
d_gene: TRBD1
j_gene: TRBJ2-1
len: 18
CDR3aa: CASNRQGPVRGSYNEQFF
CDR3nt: TGTGCCAGCAACCGACAGGGACCGGTTCGGGGATCCTACAATGAGCAGTTCTTC

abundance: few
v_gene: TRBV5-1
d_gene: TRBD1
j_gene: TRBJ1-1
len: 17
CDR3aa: CASSLIVGQGVNTEAFF
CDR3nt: TGCGCCAGCAGCTTGATAGTTGGTCAGGGGGTCAACACTGAAGCTTTCTTT

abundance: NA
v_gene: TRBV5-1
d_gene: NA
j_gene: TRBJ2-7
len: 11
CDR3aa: CASHGFYEQYF
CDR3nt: TGCGCCAGCCACGGGTTCTACGAGCAGTACTTC

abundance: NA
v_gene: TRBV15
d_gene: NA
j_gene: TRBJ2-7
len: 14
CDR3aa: CAISERGSSYEQYF
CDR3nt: TGTGCCATCTCGGAGAGGGGGAGCTCCTACGAGCAGTACTTC

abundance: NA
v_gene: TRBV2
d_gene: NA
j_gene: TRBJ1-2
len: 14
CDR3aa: CASNEKGVNYGYTF
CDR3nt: TGTGCCAGCAATGAAAAGGGGGTTAACTATGGCTACACCTTC

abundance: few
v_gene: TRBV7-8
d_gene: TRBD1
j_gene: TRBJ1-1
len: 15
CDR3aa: CASSHNRQGWGEAFF
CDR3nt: TGTGCCAGCAGCCATAATAGACAGGGTTGGGGTGAAGCTTTCTTT

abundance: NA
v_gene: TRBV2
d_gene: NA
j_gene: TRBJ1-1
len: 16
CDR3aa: CASTKTLGGEDTEAFF
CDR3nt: TGTGCCAGCACTAAAACCCTTGGGGGGGAGGACACTGAAGCTTTCTTT

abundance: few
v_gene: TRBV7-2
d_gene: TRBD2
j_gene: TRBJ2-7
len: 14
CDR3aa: CASSLRSGGDEQYF
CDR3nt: TGTGCCAGCAGCCTTCGTTCCGGGGGGGACGAGCAGTACTTC

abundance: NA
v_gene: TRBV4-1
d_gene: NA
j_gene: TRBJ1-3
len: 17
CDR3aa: CASSHYGREVTGNTIYF
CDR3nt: TGCGCCAGCAGCCATTACGGCAGGGAGGTTACTGGAAACACCATATATTTT

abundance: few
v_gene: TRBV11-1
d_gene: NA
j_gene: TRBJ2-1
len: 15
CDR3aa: CASSLVGGIYNEQFF
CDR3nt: TGTGCCAGCAGCTTAGTCGGGGGAATCTACAATGAGCAGTTCTTC

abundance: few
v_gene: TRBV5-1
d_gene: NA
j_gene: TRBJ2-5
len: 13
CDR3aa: CASSLVGGETQYF
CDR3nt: TGTGCCAGCAGCTTAGTCGGTGGTGAGACCCAGTACTTC

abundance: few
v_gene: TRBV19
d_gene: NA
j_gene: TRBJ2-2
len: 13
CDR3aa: CASTTFHTGELFF
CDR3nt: TGTGCCAGTACCACATTCCACACCGGGGAGCTGTTTTTT

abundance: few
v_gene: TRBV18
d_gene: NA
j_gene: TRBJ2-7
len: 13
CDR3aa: CASCQSPVHEQYF
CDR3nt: TGTGCCAGCTGCCAAAGTCCGGTCCACGAGCAGTACTTC

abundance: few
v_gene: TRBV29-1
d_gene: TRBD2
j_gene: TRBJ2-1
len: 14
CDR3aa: CSVALAGGLNEQFF
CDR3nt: TGCAGCGTTGCCTTAGCGGGGGGGTTGAATGAGCAGTTCTTC

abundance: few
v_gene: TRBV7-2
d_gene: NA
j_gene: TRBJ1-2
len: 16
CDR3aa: CASSLGSVRDSYGYTF
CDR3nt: TGTGCCAGCAGCTTAGGTTCGGTCCGAGACAGCTATGGCTACACCTTC